What follows are 6 T cell receptor beta chains derived from one specimen sequenced in a study of blood T cell repertoires in COVID-19. Repertoires were generated with immunoSEQ multiplex PCR, while TCRdb's copy carries only in-frame clones and drops some. The sample carries under 200,000 clones, less than 85% recorded once. Sequencing input: PBMCs or T cells enriched from blood (not recorded which). The receptor source for this set is a woman in her forties or fifties who had recovered from COVID-19.

The chain is built from TRBV27 and TRBJ1-5, with 10 bases fitting TRBD1. This CDR3 spans 15 amino acids. J was trimmed by 4 bases and V by 5 bases; bases with no gene match: 5. Germline V lookup: CDR1 MNHEY, CDR2 SMNVEV (reference sequence). The CDR3 sequence is CASSPTGQGNQPQHF. DNA for the CDR3: TGTGCCAGCAGTCCCACGGGACAGGGGAATCAGCCCCAGCATTTT.

The chain couples TRBV12-3 or TRBV12-4 to TRBJ2-1; possibly TRBD1 for D (6 bases). Trimming stripped 5 bases from V and 8 bases from J, with 10 bases between. This CDR3 comprises 12 residues. The CDR3 region is CASSPQGDEQFF. Here the CDR3 DNA reads TGTGCCAGCAGTCCACAGGGCGATGAGCAGTTCTTC.

This chain uses TRBV25-1 with TRBJ1-2; TRBD1 aligns across 11 bases. Germline loops: CDR1 MGHDK, CDR2 SYGVNS. V lost 9 bases, J lost 7 bases, and 10 bases stayed unmatched. The CDR3 runs 14 residues. CDR3 in DNA: TGTGCCAGTAAACCCGGGGACAGGGGGTTTGGCTACACCTTC. This translates into CASKPGDRGFGYTF.

The CDR3: CASSPSGSSYNEQFF. The CDR3, as DNA: TGTGCCAGCTCACCTAGCGGGAGCTCCTACAATGAGCAGTTCTTC. This sequence joins TRBV18 and TRBJ2-1; 9 bases fit TRBD2. Per the germline V gene, CDR1 is KGHSH and CDR2 is LQKENI. The CDR3 loop spans 15 amino acids. V lost 3 bases and J lost 0; bases outside the gene matches: 0.

This clone came up a few times. V usage is TRBV5-1 and J usage is TRBJ1-1; 8 bases match TRBD1. The CDR3 has 16 residues. Per the germline V gene, CDR1 is SGHRS and CDR2 is YFSETQ. V lost 4 bases, J lost 0 bases, and 8 bases stayed unmatched. In DNA form, the CDR3 reads TGCGCCAGCAGCATTGGTACAGGGGGTATGAACACTGAAGCTTTCTTT. Encoded protein: CASSIGTGGMNTEAFF.

In its sample, this clone was seen once. J is TRBJ1-6 and V is TRBV7-3; no clear D gene. The V gene lost 3 bases and the J gene lost 7 bases, with 13 bases spanning the gap. CDR3 length equals 15 residues. From germline, CDR1 is SGHTA and CDR2 FQGTGA. The CDR3 loop is CASSLDPGLNSPLHF. The CDR3, as DNA: TGTGCCAGCAGCTTGGATCCCGGGTTGAATTCACCCCTCCACTTT.